The clone carrying this T cell receptor (beta chain) has ten or more counts. Deletions cut 3 bases from V and 4 bases from J, with 19 bases between. The CDR3 is 17 residues long. Germline V gene data show CDR1 as SGHVS and CDR2 as FQNEAQ. This sample stems from a study of T cell repertoires in cytomegalovirus infection. A single record per CDR3 protein comes from TCRdb applying MiXCR to the reads. The table lists 160,000 or so distinct CDR3 sequences, about a quarter of them singletons. Sequencing input: PBMCs. The chain links TRBV7-8 to TRBJ1-5; D possibly corresponds to TRBD1 (5 bases). The sequence was obtained from a human donor in good health (CMV status not recorded). Some clones in this sample may be carry-over from other donors' samples. The CDR3 DNA reads TGTGCCAGCAGCTTCCCATCCGACAGATTTTTAAATCAGCCCCAGCATTTT. Translated, it gives CASSFPSDRFLNQPQHF.